This T cell receptor beta chain appears in the sequencing data of a study of T cell repertoires in cytomegalovirus infection. Study outcomes and limitations: HLA-C-restricted CMV clonotypes gave the most frequent clonotype in two of eight donors. Public TCR beta family frequency separated CMV-and-HLA carriers, including in an independent cohort.

Using its own MiXCR run on the reads, TCRdb lists one record per CDR3 protein. The table includes about 320,000 distinct CDR3 sequences, more than 8% detected once. As regards this clonotype: Its antigen is unknown.

Germline assignment: CDR1 MNHEY and CDR2 SMNVEV (reference sequence). This CDR3 has 14 residues. V lost 3 bases and J 4 bases, leaving 9 bases between the germline ends. This clonotype originated in a human donor in good health (CMV status not recorded). Some clones in this sample may be carry-over from other donors' samples. This sequence joins TRBV27 and TRBJ2-2; D is unresolved. Sequences were obtained from PBMCs. This CDR3 is CASSFSLVTGELFF. CDR3 nucleotide sequence: TGTGCCAGCAGTTTTAGTTTGGTCACCGGGGAGCTGTTTTTT.